The 12 T cell receptor beta chains presented below share a single source sample, sequenced in a study of blood T cell repertoires in COVID-19. Measured with immunoSEQ multiplex PCR; TCRdb has only the in-frame clones, and not every one. The data hold about 160,000 clones, with roughly 87% observed a single time. The material sequenced was peripheral blood. The receptors shown here come from an older woman who had recovered from COVID-19.

This chain links TRBV9 with TRBJ2-3; 8 bases align to TRBD2. Germline V CDR1 and CDR2: SGDLS, YYNGEE. V lost 0 bases, J lost 2 bases, and 5 bases stayed unmatched. The CDR3 is made up of 16 amino acids. The CDR3 here is CASSVGAGAVTDTQYF. DNA for the CDR3: TGTGCCAGCAGCGTAGGAGCGGGGGCGGTCACAGATACGCAGTATTTT.

The chain is built from TRBV19 and TRBJ2-1, with 13 bases matching TRBD2. V trimming: 4 bases; J trimming: 7 bases; junction bases outside the gene matches: 4. Germline V gene data show CDR1 as LNHDA and CDR2 as SQIVND (reference sequence). The CDR3 length is 15 residues. The CDR3 nucleotides are TGTGCCAGTAGTACCGGGACTAGCGGGGTTAATGAGCAGTTCTTC. It translates to CASSTGTSGVNEQFF.

This sequence joins TRBV28 and TRBJ2-7; 8 bases fit TRBD2. Germline values: CDR1 MDHEN, CDR2 SYDVKM. V was pared by 4 bases and J by 3 bases, with 8 bases of the junction left unmatched. This CDR3 is built from 15 residues. CDR3 DNA: TGTGCCAGCAGTTCACCCTCGGGGGGGCACTACGAGCAGTACTTC. Its protein product is CASSSPSGGHYEQYF.

The chain recombines TRBV6-5 with TRBJ1-1, with no clear D. The CDR3 spans 15 residues. Trimming took 8 bases from V and 0 from J, leaving 16 bases between them. Germline assignment: CDR1 MNHEY and CDR2 SVGAGI. The CDR3 bases are TGTGCCAGCGTTTTTCGGACGGGAATGAACACTGAAGCTTTCTTT. It is translated as CASVFRTGMNTEAFF.

J is TRBJ2-3 and V is TRBV6-5; no reliable D call. Germline lookup yields CDR1 MNHEY and CDR2 SVGAGI. This CDR3 is 16 amino acids long. V was trimmed by 0 bases and J by 5 bases, leaving 15 bases between them. This chain's CDR3 is CASSYSSLFRGDTQYF. CDR3 nucleotides: TGTGCCAGCAGTTACTCGAGCCTTTTCCGAGGAGATACGCAGTATTTT.

A few counts support this clone. The V and J genes are TRBV30 and TRBJ2-6, with TRBD2 as a possible D gene (5 bases). The ends were cut back, 0 bases at V and 2 bases at J, with 17 bases in the middle. The CDR3 covers 18 residues. Germline CDR1 and CDR2: GTSNPN and SVGIG (reference sequence). The CDR3 protein is CAWSVLGRVNPGANVLTF. Written as DNA, the CDR3 is TGTGCCTGGAGTGTACTCGGGCGGGTCAACCCTGGGGCCAACGTCCTGACTTTC. Variable domain in full (rest from reference TRBV30 and TRBJ2-6): SQTIHQWPATLVQPVGSPLSLECTVEGTSNPNLYWYRQAAGRGLQLLFYSVGIGQISSEVPQNLSASRPQDRQFILSSKKLLLSDSGFYLCAWSVLGRVNPGANVLTFGAGSRLTVL.

In its sample, this clone was seen a few times. A read error may produce the germline difference seen at one junction end. This sequence joins TRBV19 and TRBJ1-4; 7 positions agree with TRBD1. Germline values: CDR1 LNHDA, CDR2 SQIVND (reference sequence). The CDR3 consists of 13 residues. The CDR3 DNA sequence: TGTGCCAGTAGCCCCCAATCAGGGGGAACGCCACTCTTT. Protein sequence: CASSPQSGGTPLF.

The chain joins TRBV2 to TRBJ2-3; maybe TRBD2 (5 bases). The CDR3 is made up of 12 amino acids. Trimming left V 7 bases short and J 2 bases short, with 7 bases between. Germline V gives CDR1 SNHLY, CDR2 FYNNEI. The CDR3 sequence is CASNRDTDTQYF. The DNA for the CDR3 is TGTGCCAGCAATCGGGACACAGATACGCAGTATTTT.

This chain joins TRBV6-6 and TRBJ2-6; D is perhaps TRBD1 (6 bases). This CDR3 comprises 17 residues. V was shortened by 5 bases and J by 4 bases, with 18 bases between the two germline ends. Germline-derived CDR1 and CDR2 are MNHNY and SVGAGI (reference sequence). As DNA, the CDR3 is TGTGCCAGCAGTCCTAGGACAGCAGTCACCGGGGCCAACGTCCTGACTTTC. Residues: CASSPRTAVTGANVLTF.

J is TRBJ2-3 and V is TRBV7-2; no clear D. V was clipped by 1 base and J by 6 bases, with 8 bases between them. Looked up from germline, CDR1 is SGHTA and CDR2 is FQGNSA. The CDR3 extends over 13 amino acids. The CDR3 region is CASSLDLRDTQYF. CDR3 coding DNA: TGTGCCAGCAGCTTAGATCTTCGGGATACGCAGTATTTT. The full variable domain, its missing parts supplied by reference TRBV7-2 and TRBJ2-3, is GAGVSQSPSNKVTEKGKDVELRCDPISGHTALYWYRQSLGQGLEFLIYFQGNSAPDKSGLPSDRFSAERTGGSVSTLTIQRTQQEDSAVYLCASSLDLRDTQYFGPGTRLTVL.

The CDR3 loop is CASSLDLGQGSYEQYF. CDR3 nucleotide sequence: TGTGCCAGCAGCTTAGATCTTGGACAGGGCTCCTACGAGCAGTACTTC. This chain links TRBV11-2 with TRBJ2-7; 8 nucleotides agree with TRBD1. The CDR3 is 16 residues long. CDR1 is SGHAT, CDR2 FQNNGV, per germline. V lost 0 bases, J lost 0 bases, and 4 bases stayed unmatched.

J is TRBJ2-1 and V is TRBV28; 11 nucleotides align to TRBD2. The CDR3 extends over 16 amino acids. Germline assignment: CDR1 MDHEN and CDR2 SYDVKM. The junction had 4 bases not matched to a gene; V was cut back by 6 bases and J by 0 bases. In DNA, the CDR3 is TGTGCCAGCAGCCACACTAGCGGGGGCTCCTACAATGAGCAGTTCTTC. Amino acids: CASSHTSGGSYNEQFF. The full variable domain, in which reference TRBV28 and TRBJ2-1 provide the parts outside the CDR3, is DVKVTQSSRYLVKRTGEKVFLECVQDMDHENMFWYRQDPGLGLRLIYFSYDVKMKEKGDIPEGYSVSREKKERFSLILESASTNQTSMYLCASSHTSGGSYNEQFFGPGTRLTVL.